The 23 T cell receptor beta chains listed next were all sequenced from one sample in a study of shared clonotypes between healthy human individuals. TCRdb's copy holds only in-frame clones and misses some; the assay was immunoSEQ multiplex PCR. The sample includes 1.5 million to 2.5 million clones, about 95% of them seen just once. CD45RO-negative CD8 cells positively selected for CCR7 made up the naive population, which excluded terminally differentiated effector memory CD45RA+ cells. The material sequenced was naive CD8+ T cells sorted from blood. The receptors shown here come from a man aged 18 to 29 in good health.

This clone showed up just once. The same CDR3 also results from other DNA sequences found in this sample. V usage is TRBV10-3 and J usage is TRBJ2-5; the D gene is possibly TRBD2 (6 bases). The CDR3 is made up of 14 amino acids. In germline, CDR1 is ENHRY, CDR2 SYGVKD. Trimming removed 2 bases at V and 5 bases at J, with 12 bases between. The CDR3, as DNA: TGTGCCATCAGTGAGGAGGGACTTCAGGAGACCCAGTACTTC. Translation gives CAISEEGLQETQYF.

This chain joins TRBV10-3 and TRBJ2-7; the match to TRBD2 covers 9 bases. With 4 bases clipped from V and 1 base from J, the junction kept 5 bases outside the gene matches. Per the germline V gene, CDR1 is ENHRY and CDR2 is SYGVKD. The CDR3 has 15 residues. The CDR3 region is CAISGLSGGSYEQYF. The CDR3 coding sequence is TGTGCCATCAGTGGCCTTAGCGGGGGTTCCTACGAGCAGTACTTC.

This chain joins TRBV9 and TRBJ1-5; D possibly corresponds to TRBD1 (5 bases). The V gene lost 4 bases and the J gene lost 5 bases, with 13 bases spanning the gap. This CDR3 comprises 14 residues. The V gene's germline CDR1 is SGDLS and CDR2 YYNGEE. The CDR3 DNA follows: TGTGCCAGCAGCTCAGGGACGGCGGATCAGCCCCAGCATTTT. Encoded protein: CASSSGTADQPQHF.

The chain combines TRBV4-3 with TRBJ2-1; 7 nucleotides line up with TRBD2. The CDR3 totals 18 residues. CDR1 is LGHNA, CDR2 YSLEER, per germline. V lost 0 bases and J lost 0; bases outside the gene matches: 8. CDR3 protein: CASSQDRGRESSYNEQFF. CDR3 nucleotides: TGCGCCAGCAGCCAAGATCGTGGGCGGGAGAGCTCCTACAATGAGCAGTTCTTC.

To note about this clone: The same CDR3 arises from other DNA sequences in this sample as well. This chain's CDR3 is CASSHGGTEAFF. CDR3 sequence (DNA): TGCGCCAGCAGCCATGGGGGCACTGAAGCTTTCTTT. The J gene is TRBJ1-1, the V gene TRBV4-1; a weak D match, TRBD1 (5 bases). The germline CDR1 and CDR2 sequences are MGHRA and YSYEKL. Trimming cost V 3 bases and J 4 bases, with 6 bases left between them. The CDR3 is made up of 12 amino acids.

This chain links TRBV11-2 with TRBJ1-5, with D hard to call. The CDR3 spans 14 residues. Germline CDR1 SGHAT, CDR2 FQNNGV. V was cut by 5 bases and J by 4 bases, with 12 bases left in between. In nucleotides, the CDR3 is TGTGCCAGCAGCCTCCAGCGAATGAATCAGCCCCAGCATTTT. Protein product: CASSLQRMNQPQHF.

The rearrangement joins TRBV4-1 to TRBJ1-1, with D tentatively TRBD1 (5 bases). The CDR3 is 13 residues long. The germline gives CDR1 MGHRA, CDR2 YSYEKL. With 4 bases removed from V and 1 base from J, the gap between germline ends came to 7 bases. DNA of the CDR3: TGCGCCAGCAGCCCCAGGGAGAACACTGAAGCTTTCTTT. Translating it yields CASSPRENTEAFF.

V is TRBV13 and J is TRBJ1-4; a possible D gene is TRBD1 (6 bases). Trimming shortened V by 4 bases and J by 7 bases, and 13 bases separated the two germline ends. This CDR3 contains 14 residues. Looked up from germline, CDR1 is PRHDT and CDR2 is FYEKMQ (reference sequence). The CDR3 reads CASSSTGLGEKLFF. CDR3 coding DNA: TGTGCCAGCAGCTCCACAGGGTTGGGTGAAAAACTGTTTTTT.

DNA for the CDR3: TGTGCCAGCAGCTTTGGACAGGGTCTCTACGAGCAGTACTTC. This gives the protein CASSFGQGLYEQYF. The chain joins TRBV7-9 to TRBJ2-7, with 8 bases fitting TRBD1. This CDR3 has 14 amino acids. Germline V CDR1 and CDR2: SEHNR, FQNEAQ (reference sequence). The trim removed 3 bases at V and 3 bases at J, leaving 4 bases unmatched.

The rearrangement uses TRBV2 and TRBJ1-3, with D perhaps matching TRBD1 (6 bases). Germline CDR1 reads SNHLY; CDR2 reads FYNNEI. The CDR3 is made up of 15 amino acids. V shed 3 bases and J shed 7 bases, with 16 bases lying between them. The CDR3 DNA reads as TGTGCCAGCAGTGACGTGGGGCAGAGGGGGAACACCATATATTTT. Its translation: CASSDVGQRGNTIYF.

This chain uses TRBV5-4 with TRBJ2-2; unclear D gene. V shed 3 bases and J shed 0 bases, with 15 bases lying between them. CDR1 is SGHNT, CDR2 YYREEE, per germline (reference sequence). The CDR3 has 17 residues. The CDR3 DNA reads TGTGCCAGCAGCTCCAGGTCAGAGACCGCGAACACCGGGGAGCTGTTTTTT. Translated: CASSSRSETANTGELFF. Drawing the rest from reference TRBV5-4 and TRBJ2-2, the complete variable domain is ETGVTQSPTHLIKTRGQQVTLRCSSQSGHNTVSWYQQALGQGPQFIFQYYREEENGRGNFPPRFSGLQFPNYSSELNVNALELDDSALYLCASSSRSETANTGELFFGEGSRLTVL.

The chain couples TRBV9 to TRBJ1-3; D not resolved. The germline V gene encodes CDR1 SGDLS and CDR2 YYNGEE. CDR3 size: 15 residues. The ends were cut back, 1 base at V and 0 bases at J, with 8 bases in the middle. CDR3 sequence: CASSVTDISGNTIYF. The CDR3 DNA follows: TGTGCCAGCAGCGTAACCGACATCTCTGGAAACACCATATATTTT.

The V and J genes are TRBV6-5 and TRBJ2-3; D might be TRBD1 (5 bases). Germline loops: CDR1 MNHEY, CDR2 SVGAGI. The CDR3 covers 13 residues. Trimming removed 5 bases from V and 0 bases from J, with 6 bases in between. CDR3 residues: CASSTGSTDTQYF. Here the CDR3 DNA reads TGTGCCAGCAGTACAGGAAGCACAGATACGCAGTATTTT.

The CDR3 loop reads CASSQTLGGLEQSPLHF. DNA for the CDR3: TGTGCCAGCAGCCAAACCCTCGGAGGGTTAGAACAATCACCCCTCCACTTT. The rearrangement links TRBV28 to TRBJ1-6; D remains unclear. Looked up from germline, CDR1 is MDHEN and CDR2 is SYDVKM. V shed 6 bases and J shed 10 bases, with 25 bases lying between them. The CDR3 is 17 amino acids.

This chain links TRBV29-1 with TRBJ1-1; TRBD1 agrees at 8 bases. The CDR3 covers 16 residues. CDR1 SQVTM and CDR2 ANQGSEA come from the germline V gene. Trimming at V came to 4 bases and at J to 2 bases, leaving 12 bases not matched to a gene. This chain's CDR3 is CSVGGYDRGPNTEAFF. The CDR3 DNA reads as TGCAGCGTTGGAGGTTACGACAGGGGCCCTAACACTGAAGCTTTCTTT. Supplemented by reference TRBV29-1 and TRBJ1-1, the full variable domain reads SAVISQKPSRDICQRGTSLTIQCQVDSQVTMMFWYRQQPGQSLTLIATANQGSEATYESGFVIDKFPISRPNLTFSTLTVSNMSPEDSSIYLCSVGGYDRGPNTEAFFGQGTRLTVV.

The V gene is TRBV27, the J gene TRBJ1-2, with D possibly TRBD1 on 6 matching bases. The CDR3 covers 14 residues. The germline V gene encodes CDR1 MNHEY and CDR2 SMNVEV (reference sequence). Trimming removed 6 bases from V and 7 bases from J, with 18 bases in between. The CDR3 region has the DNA TGTGCCAGCAGATTTACGAGTGGGGGGCCTGGCTACACCTTC. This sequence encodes CASRFTSGGPGYTF.

The CDR3, as DNA: TGTGCCAGCAGGGGGGGGTCCCATAGCACAGATACGCAGTATTTT. This encodes CASRGGSHSTDTQYF. The gene calls are TRBV2 and TRBJ2-3, with 7 positions matching TRBD2. The V gene's germline CDR1 is SNHLY and CDR2 FYNNEI. The CDR3 spans 15 residues. After removal of 6 bases from V and 0 bases from J, the junction contained 6 bases not matched to a gene.

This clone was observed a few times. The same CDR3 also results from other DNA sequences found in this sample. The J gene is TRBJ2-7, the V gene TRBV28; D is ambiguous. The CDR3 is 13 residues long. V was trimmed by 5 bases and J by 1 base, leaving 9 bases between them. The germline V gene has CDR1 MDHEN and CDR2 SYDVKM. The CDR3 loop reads CASSPRGSYEQYF. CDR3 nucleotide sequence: TGTGCCAGCAGTCCTCGTGGGTCCTACGAGCAGTACTTC.

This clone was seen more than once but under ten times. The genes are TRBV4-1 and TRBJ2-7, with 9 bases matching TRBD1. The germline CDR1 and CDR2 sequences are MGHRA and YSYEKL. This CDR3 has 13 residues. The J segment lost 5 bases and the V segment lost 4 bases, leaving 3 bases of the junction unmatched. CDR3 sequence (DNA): TGCGCCAGCAGCCCGGACAGGGGAAACGAGCAGTACTTC. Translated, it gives CASSPDRGNEQYF.

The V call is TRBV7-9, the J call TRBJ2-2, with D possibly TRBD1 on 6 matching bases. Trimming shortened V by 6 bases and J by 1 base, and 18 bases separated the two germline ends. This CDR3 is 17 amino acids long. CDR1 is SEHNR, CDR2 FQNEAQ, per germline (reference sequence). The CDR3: CASSPAPGQQNTGELFF. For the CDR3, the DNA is TGTGCCAGCAGTCCCGCCCCCGGACAGCAGAACACCGGGGAGCTGTTTTTT.

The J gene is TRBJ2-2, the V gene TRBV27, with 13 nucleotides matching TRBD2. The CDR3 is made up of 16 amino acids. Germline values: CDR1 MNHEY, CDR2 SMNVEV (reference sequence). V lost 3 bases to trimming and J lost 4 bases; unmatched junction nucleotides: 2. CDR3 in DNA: TGTGCCAGCAGTTTGGGACTAGCGGGAAGCACCGGGGAGCTGTTTTTT. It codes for CASSLGLAGSTGELFF.

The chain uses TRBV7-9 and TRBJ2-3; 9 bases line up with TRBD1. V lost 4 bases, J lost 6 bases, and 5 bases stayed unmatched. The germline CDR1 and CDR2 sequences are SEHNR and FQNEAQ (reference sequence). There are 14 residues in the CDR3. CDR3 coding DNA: TGTGCCAGCAGCTCCACAGGGGGCCTTGATACGCAGTATTTT. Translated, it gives CASSSTGGLDTQYF.

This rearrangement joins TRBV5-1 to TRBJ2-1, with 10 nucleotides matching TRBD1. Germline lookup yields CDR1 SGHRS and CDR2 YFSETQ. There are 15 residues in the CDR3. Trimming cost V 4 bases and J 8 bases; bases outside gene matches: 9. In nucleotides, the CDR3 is TGCGCCAGCAGCGCCGGGACAGGGGACATAGATGAGCAGTTCTTC. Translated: CASSAGTGDIDEQFF.